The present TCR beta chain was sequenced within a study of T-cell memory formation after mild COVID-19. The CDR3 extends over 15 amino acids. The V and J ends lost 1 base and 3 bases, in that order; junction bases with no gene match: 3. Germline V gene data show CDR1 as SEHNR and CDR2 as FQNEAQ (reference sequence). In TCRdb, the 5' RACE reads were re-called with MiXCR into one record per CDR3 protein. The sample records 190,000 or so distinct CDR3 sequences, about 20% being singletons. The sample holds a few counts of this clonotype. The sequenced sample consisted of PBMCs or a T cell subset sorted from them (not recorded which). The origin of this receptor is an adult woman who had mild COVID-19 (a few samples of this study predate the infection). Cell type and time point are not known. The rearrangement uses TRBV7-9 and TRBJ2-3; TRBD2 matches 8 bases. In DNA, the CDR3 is TGTGCCAGCAGCTTAGTTGTAGCGGGAACAGATACGCAGTATTTT. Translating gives CASSLVVAGTDTQYF.